The present T cell receptor (beta chain) was sequenced within a study of blood T cell repertoires in COVID-19. The overall study: Nucleic acid was either cDNA or gDNA, and it came from T cells, B-cell-depleted T cells, or PBMCs.

Trimming removed 0 bases from V and 15 bases from J, with 18 bases in between. The V gene's germline CDR1 is MNHEY and CDR2 SVGAGI. This CDR3 spans 14 amino acids. Two consecutive negative NP/OP PCR tests, clearance, or resolved symptoms defined Cohort 3 recovery. Libraries were prepared by immunoSEQ multiplex PCR; TCRdb keeps only in-frame clonotypes and omits some of them. This sample has about 230,000 clones, with roughly 85% found just once. This clone was detected a few times. J is TRBJ2-1 and V is TRBV6-5; perhaps TRBD1 as D (5 bases). The sequence was collected from a man under 40 who had recovered from COVID-19. The sample comprised PBMCs or T cells enriched from blood (not recorded which). The CDR3 DNA reads as TGTGCCAGCAGTTACTCATTCGACTCCAACCAGGGGTTCTTC. It specifies CASSYSFDSNQGFF.